This TCR beta chain is drawn from a study of shared clonotypes between healthy human individuals. In the study overall: The study used three CD4 naive, three CD4 memory, two CD8 naive and one CD8 memory plate per donor. Study-level points and caveats: Memory subsets generally showed lower estimated richness than naive subsets.

When replicate PCRs were run on sorted subsets, they used 200 ng DNA, 30,000 to 35,000 T cell genomes. Sequenced by immunoSEQ multiplex PCR; TCRdb stores in-frame clones only, minus some. The sample contains about 2,200,000 clones, about 92% of which appear only once. Naive CD8 cells lacked CD45RO and underwent positive selection for CCR7, leaving out terminally differentiated effector memory CD45RA+ cells. This clone was observed a single time. Antigen specificity is unknown. The sequenced material came from naive CD8+ T cells from PBMCs. This receptor was taken from a man between 18 and 29 years old in good health. Some clones in this sample may be carry-over from other donors' samples.

CDR3: CASSGSWGGGEAFF. The CDR3 coding sequence is TGTGCCAGCTCCGGGAGCTGGGGCGGAGGTGAAGCTTTCTTT. The chain has TRBV18 and TRBJ1-1; D is possibly TRBD1 (5 bases). The V end was cut by 6 bases, the J end by 7 bases, with 18 bases between. CDR1 and CDR2 from the germline V gene are KGHSH and LQKENI. The CDR3 loop spans 14 amino acids.